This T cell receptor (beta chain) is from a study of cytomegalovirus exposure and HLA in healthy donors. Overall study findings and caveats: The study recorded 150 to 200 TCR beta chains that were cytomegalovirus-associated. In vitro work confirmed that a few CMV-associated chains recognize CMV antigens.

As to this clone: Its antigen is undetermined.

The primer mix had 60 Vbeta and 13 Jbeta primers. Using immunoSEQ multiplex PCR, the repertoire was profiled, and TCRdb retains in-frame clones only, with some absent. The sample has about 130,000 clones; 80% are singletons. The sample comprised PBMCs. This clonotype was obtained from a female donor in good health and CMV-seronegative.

The DNA for the CDR3 is TGTGCCAGCAGTTACGCCGGGACTCGGAATTCACCCCTCCACTTT. This codes for CASSYAGTRNSPLHF. The chain is built from TRBV6-5 and TRBJ1-6; maybe TRBD1 (5 bases). The V end was cut by 2 bases, the J end by 7 bases, with 12 bases between. The CDR3 loop spans 15 amino acids. Germline loops: CDR1 MNHEY, CDR2 SVGAGI.